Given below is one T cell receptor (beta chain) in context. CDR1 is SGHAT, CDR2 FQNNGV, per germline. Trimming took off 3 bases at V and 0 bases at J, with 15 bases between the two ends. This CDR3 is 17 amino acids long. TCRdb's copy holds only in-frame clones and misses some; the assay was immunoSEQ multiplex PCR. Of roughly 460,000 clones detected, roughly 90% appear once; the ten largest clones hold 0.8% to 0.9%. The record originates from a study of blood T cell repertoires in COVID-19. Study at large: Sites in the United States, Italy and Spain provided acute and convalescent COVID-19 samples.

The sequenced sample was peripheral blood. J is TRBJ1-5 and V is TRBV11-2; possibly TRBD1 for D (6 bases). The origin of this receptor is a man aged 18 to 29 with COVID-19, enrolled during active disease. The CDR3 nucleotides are TGTGCCAGCAGCTTCGACAGGAGACCGAATAGCAATCAGCCCCAGCATTTT. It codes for CASSFDRRPNSNQPQHF.